Listed below are T cell receptor beta chains from one sample, sequenced in a study of CD8 T cells in Susac syndrome. TCRdb called the immunoSEQ multiplex PCR reads again in MiXCR, with one record for every CDR3 protein. The data hold approximately 160,000 distinct CDR3 sequences, with approximately 93% observed a single time. Sequencing was performed on CD4+ T cells from PBMCs. These receptor sequences come from a human donor with multiple sclerosis. Each CDR3 is given with its conserved first and last residue. A D gene is named only where the DNA matches it firmly. Only part of the rows carry a size: once, few, many, or a class if the clone is expanded.

TRBJ2-2 19 NA TRBV5-4 NA TGTGCCAGCAGCTATATAAGCTACGTAGGAGGCCCCAACACCGGGGAGCTGTTTTTT CASSYISYVGGPNTGELFF
TRBJ2-2 16 TRBD2 TRBV4-3 NA TGCGCCAGCAGCCAAGAAGCGGGATTTAGCACCGGGGAGCTGTTTTTT CASSQEAGFSTGELFF
TRBJ2-2 14 TRBD1 TRBV20-1 NA TGCAGTGCTACAGACAGGGGCGACACCGGGGAGCTGTTTTTT CSATDRGDTGELFF
TRBJ2-2 15 TRBD1 TRBV10-3 NA TGTGCCATCAGTCCCACAGGGGGTGACACCGGGGAGCTGTTTTTT CAISPTGGDTGELFF
TRBJ2-3 13 NA TRBV29-1 NA TGCAGCGTTGAGTATTGGGGGGCAGATACGCAGTATTTT CSVEYWGADTQYF
TRBJ1-3 17 TRBD1 TRBV6-2/TRBV6-3 NA TGTGCCAGCAGTTCCGGACAGGGACTCGGCTCTGGAAACACCATATATTTT CASSSGQGLGSGNTIYF
TRBJ2-1 17 TRBD2 TRBV10-3 NA TGTGCCATCAGTGACTCCGGGACTAGGGGCTCCTACAATGAGCAGTTCTTC CAISDSGTRGSYNEQFF
TRBJ1-2 15 NA TRBV12-3/TRBV12-4 NA TGTGCCAGCAGTTTAGGCCCCCACAGGGCTGATGGCTACACCTTC CASSLGPHRADGYTF
TRBJ2-3 15 TRBD1 TRBV2 NA TGTGCCAGCAACAGGGGCGCCGTGATGACAGATACGCAGTATTTT CASNRGAVMTDTQYF
TRBJ2-2 14 NA TRBV25-1 NA TGTGCCAGCAGTGAATCGGGACGCACCGGGGAGCTGTTTTTT CASSESGRTGELFF
TRBJ1-5 14 NA TRBV2 NA TGTGCCAGTAAAGACAGGTTCACAAATCAGCCCCAGCATTTT CASKDRFTNQPQHF
TRBJ2-2 16 TRBD2 TRBV5-1 NA TGCGCCAGCAGCTTGGAGGGGACTAGCTCAACAGGGGAGCTGTTTTTT CASSLEGTSSTGELFF
TRBJ1-2 14 NA TRBV7-9 NA TGTGCCAGCAGCATTTCGGTGGTAAACTATGGCTACACCTTC CASSISVVNYGYTF
TRBJ1-5 18 TRBD1 TRBV6-2/TRBV6-3 NA TGTGCCAGCAGCTCAGCACGGAAGGGGGCCGGGGAGAGTCAGCCCCAGCATTTT CASSSARKGAGESQPQHF
TRBJ1-4 16 TRBD1 TRBV5-4 NA TGTGCCAGCAGCTTGGGAGGACAGGGCCCTAATGAAAAACTGTTTTTT CASSLGGQGPNEKLFF
TRBJ1-1 13 NA TRBV6-6 NA TGTGCCAGCAGAAGCACAGGTTCCACTGAAGCTTTCTTT CASRSTGSTEAFF
TRBJ1-1 12 NA TRBV29-1 NA TGCAGCGTCTCCATACAGTCAACTGAAGCTTTCTTT CSVSIQSTEAFF
TRBJ2-7 15 TRBD2 TRBV27 NA TGTGCCAGCAGGACTGGACTAGCGGGGGCCTACGAGCAGTACTTC CASRTGLAGAYEQYF
TRBJ2-7 16 TRBD1 TRBV7-2 NA TGTGCCAGCAGCGTAACCGGGACAGCGTCTTCTTACGAGCAGTACTTC CASSVTGTASSYEQYF
TRBJ2-3 16 TRBD1 TRBV6-6 NA TGTGCCAGCAGGGCCGGGACAGGGGAATTGACAGATACGCAGTATTTT CASRAGTGELTDTQYF
TRBJ2-4 18 NA TRBV6-1 NA TGTGCCAGCATTCCCTGGGGGGGACAGTTGCTAGCCAAAAACATTCAGTACTTC CASIPWGGQLLAKNIQYF
TRBJ2-1 15 TRBD2 TRBV20-1 once TGCAGTGCTTACCCGACTAGCGGGGAGACCAATGAGCAGTTCTTC CSAYPTSGETNEQFF
TRBJ1-1 15 TRBD1 TRBV24-1 NA TGTGCCACCAGTGAGTCAGGCCGGGACAGCACTGAAGCTTTCTTT CATSESGRDSTEAFF
TRBJ2-2 14 TRBD2 TRBV18 NA TGTGCCAGCTCACCAGGGACTAGCGACCGGGAGCTGTTTTTT CASSPGTSDRELFF
TRBJ2-2 14 NA TRBV20-1 NA TGCAGTGCTAAATCTGGACTGAACACCGGGGAGCTGTTTTTT CSAKSGLNTGELFF
TRBJ2-5 12 NA TRBV20-1 NA TGCAGTGCCCCCAGGAGGCAAGAGACCCAGTACTTC CSAPRRQETQYF
TRBJ2-1 13 NA TRBV20-1 once TGCAGTGCTAGAGATAAAGGCACTAATGAGCAGTTCTTC CSARDKGTNEQFF
TRBJ2-2 15 TRBD2 TRBV5-1 few TGCGCCAGCAGCTCCGCGGGAGGGCCCACCGGGGAGCTGTTTTTT CASSSAGGPTGELFF
TRBJ2-7 14 NA TRBV7-2 NA TGTGCCAGCAGCCGCAGGGAAATGGGGCGCGAGCAGTACTTC CASSRREMGREQYF